The 10 T cell receptor beta chains in this list originate from one sample, sequenced in a study of monozygotic twins with cystic fibrosis. Sequencing used immunoSEQ multiplex PCR; TCRdb keeps in-frame clones, though not all of them. The sample consists of tens of thousands of clones, 90% of them appearing once. Specimen: blood. The receptors derive from a girl aged 2 to 10 with cystic fibrosis.

The V call is TRBV5-1, the J call TRBJ2-2; D remains ambiguous. The CDR3 is 16 residues long. Germline-derived CDR1 and CDR2 are SGHRS and YFSETQ. V was cut by 0 bases and J by 2 bases, with 11 bases left in between. CDR3 DNA sequence: TGCGCCAGCAGCTTGGGACGGCAAAGTAACACCGGGGAGCTGTTTTTT. Protein: CASSLGRQSNTGELFF.

The table lists this clone with a few counts. The chain is built from TRBV6-6 and TRBJ2-2; D gene ambiguous. This CDR3 has 13 residues. CDR1 MNHNY and CDR2 SVGAGI come from the germline V gene (reference sequence). The V gene lost 6 bases and the J gene lost 6 bases, with 11 bases spanning the gap. CDR3 nucleotides: TGTGCCAGCAGCCCCACTATCGCCGGGGAGCTGTTTTTT. This translates into CASSPTIAGELFF.

The chain combines TRBV6-5 with TRBJ1-2; unclear D gene. Trimming removed 2 bases at V and 8 bases at J, with 12 bases between. The CDR3 extends over 13 amino acids. Germline lookup yields CDR1 MNHEY and CDR2 SVGAGI. This CDR3 is CASSYPDYEGYTF. The CDR3 DNA reads TGTGCCAGCAGTTACCCGGACTATGAGGGCTACACCTTC.

This chain connects TRBV11-2 to TRBJ1-1; the match to TRBD1 covers 9 bases. V shed 1 base and J 0 bases; nucleotides not matched to a gene: 6. Germline-derived CDR1 and CDR2 are SGHAT and FQNNGV. The length of the CDR3 is 17 residues. CDR3 loop: CASSLGYGQGMNTEAFF. The CDR3 region has the DNA TGTGCCAGCAGCTTAGGCTACGGACAGGGGATGAACACTGAAGCTTTCTTT. The entire variable domain, with the rest obtained from reference TRBV11-2 and TRBJ1-1, is as follows: EAGVAQSPRYKIIEKRQSVAFWCNPISGHATLYWYQQILGQGPKLLIQFQNNGVVDDSQLPKDRFSAERLKGVDSTLKIQPAKLEDSAVYLCASSLGYGQGMNTEAFFGQGTRLTVV.

The chain joins TRBV18 to TRBJ1-6, with a tentative D call TRBD1 (5 bases). Germline CDR1 is KGHSH and CDR2 is LQKENI. Trimming took 8 bases from V and 5 from J, leaving 16 bases between them. The CDR3 spans 15 residues. In nucleotides, the CDR3 is TGTGCCAGCACCACGGGGGGATCGAATAATTCACCCCTCCACTTT. It translates to CASTTGGSNNSPLHF.

The rearrangement joins TRBV19 to TRBJ2-3; TRBD2 agrees at 11 bases. Losses at the gene ends were 5 bases for V and 2 bases for J; bases not matched to a gene: 6. Germline CDR1 reads LNHDA; CDR2 reads SQIVND (reference sequence). The CDR3 totals 16 residues. The CDR3 DNA sequence: TGTGCCAGTAGTCGGGTAGCGGGGGGGATCACAGATACGCAGTATTTT. It is translated as CASSRVAGGITDTQYF. Complete variable domain (other parts from reference TRBV19 and TRBJ2-3): DGGITQSPKYLFRKEGQNVTLSCEQNLNHDAMYWYRQDPGQGLRLIYYSQIVNDFQKGDIAEGYSVSREKKESFPLTVTSAQKNPTAFYLCASSRVAGGITDTQYFGPGTRLTVL.

This chain links TRBV5-6 with TRBJ2-2; 9 bases agree with TRBD1. The V gene's germline CDR1 is SGHDT and CDR2 YYEEEE. The junction had 13 bases not matched to a gene; V was cut back by 2 bases and J by 5 bases. This CDR3 contains 18 residues. The CDR3, as DNA: TGTGCCAGCAGCTTCCCAAGGTCACAGGGGGCGGGTACCGGGGAGCTGTTTTTT. Amino acids: CASSFPRSQGAGTGELFF.

The V call is TRBV4-2, the J call TRBJ1-1, with D unclear. CDR1 and CDR2 from the germline V gene are LGHNA and YNFKEQ. With 6 bases removed from V and 1 base from J, the gap between germline ends came to 12 bases. This CDR3 has 14 residues. CDR3 sequence (DNA): TGTGCCAGCAGGATCTCCGCTACGAACACTGAAGCTTTCTTT. Protein sequence: CASRISATNTEAFF.

The V call is TRBV30, the J call TRBJ1-4; D is undetermined. V was clipped by 4 bases and J by 7 bases, with 19 bases between them. The CDR3 has 15 amino acids. Germline CDR1 and CDR2: GTSNPN and SVGIG (reference sequence). CDR3 region: CAWNTEERSGEKLFF. The CDR3 DNA sequence: TGTGCCTGGAACACCGAGGAAAGGTCTGGTGAAAAACTGTTTTTT.

The rearrangement links TRBV7-2 to TRBJ1-2, with 8 bases that match TRBD1. The J segment lost 3 bases and the V segment lost 3 bases, leaving 3 bases of the junction unmatched. Germline CDR1 and CDR2: SGHTA and FQGNSA. The CDR3 has 14 amino acids. This CDR3 is CASSFPDRDYGYTF. The DNA for the CDR3 is TGTGCCAGCAGCTTCCCGGACAGGGACTATGGCTACACCTTC.